This TCR beta chain was found in a study of cytomegalovirus exposure and HLA in healthy donors. V gave up 4 bases and J gave up 5 bases; unmatched junction bases: 2. The CDR3 contains 14 residues. The germline CDR1 and CDR2 sequences are SGDLS and YYNGEE. Study-level points and caveats: Relative to equally common others, HLA-associated TCR beta chains showed greater clonal expansion in a later analysis. HLA allele associations emerged for around 16,000 TCR beta sequences in a later analysis, at 0.05 false discovery rate. Association of a missense DCLRE1C variant with TCR beta V- and J-gene trimming was reported in a later analysis. Sequencing likely generated an artifact that appeared as a cluster of highly shared sequence variants.

The PCR made use of 60 Vbeta and 13 Jbeta primers. The repertoire was sequenced with immunoSEQ multiplex PCR; TCRdb's copy has only in-frame clones and lacks some. The sample holds under 250,000 clones; around 81% are singletons and the top ten take roughly 7.4%. Concerning this clone: What it recognizes is unknown.

The sequence derives from a woman aged 55 to 70 in good health and CMV-seropositive. Sequencing was carried out using PBMCs. The chain employs TRBV9 and TRBJ1-4, with 10 bases that match TRBD1. The chain's CDR3 is CASSKGQGNEKLFF. CDR3 DNA: TGTGCCAGCAGCAAGGGACAGGGGAATGAAAAACTGTTTTTT.